The 18 T cell receptor beta chains below come from one sample, sequenced in a study of T cell responses to AZD1222 COVID-19 vaccine. The assay was immunoSEQ multiplex PCR, and TCRdb's table has in-frame clones only and misses some. Among roughly 120,000 clones listed, roughly 84% were seen once. Specimen: peripheral blood, collected 28 days after the second AZD1222 dose. These TCRs come from an adult who received the AZD1222 COVID-19 vaccine.

The gene calls are TRBV7-2 and TRBJ2-1, with 9 bases identical to TRBD2. Germline V gene sequence: CDR1 SGHTA, CDR2 FQGNSA. The CDR3 consists of 15 residues. The trim removed 4 bases at V and 5 bases at J, leaving 6 bases unmatched. Written as DNA, the CDR3 is TGTGCCAGCAGCTCAGCTAGCGGGAACCACAATGAGCAGTTCTTC. Residues: CASSSASGNHNEQFF. The whole variable domain, filled in from reference TRBV7-2 and TRBJ2-1, reads GAGVSQSPSNKVTEKGKDVELRCDPISGHTALYWYRQSLGQGLEFLIYFQGNSAPDKSGLPSDRFSAERTGGSVSTLTIQRTQQEDSAVYLCASSSASGNHNEQFFGPGTRLTVL.

The V gene is TRBV7-6, the J gene TRBJ2-5, with 10 bases identical to TRBD2. Germline-derived CDR1 and CDR2 are SGHVS and FNYEAQ. This CDR3 region has 16 residues. V gave up 5 bases and J gave up 9 bases; unmatched junction bases: 15. The CDR3 nucleotides read TGTGCCAGCAGCCCGCCGGAGCGGGAGGGCCCTCGTGCCCAGTACTTC. It is translated as CASSPPEREGPRAQYF.

The rearrangement links TRBV6-4 to TRBJ2-1; TRBD1 matches at 7 bases. This CDR3 is 14 amino acids long. After removal of 3 bases from V and 6 bases from J, the junction contained 5 bases not matched to a gene. Germline V CDR1 and CDR2: MRHNA, SNTAGT. The CDR3 region has the DNA TGTGCCAGCAGTGAGGGACAGCAGTCCAATGAGCAGTTCTTC. Translating gives CASSEGQQSNEQFF.

This rearrangement joins TRBV12-3 or TRBV12-4 to TRBJ1-2, with D unresolved. Trimming pared 2 bases from V and 2 bases from J, leaving 6 bases between. CDR3 size: 13 residues. The CDR3 sequence is CASSLLENYGYTF. In DNA form, the CDR3 reads TGTGCCAGCAGTTTATTAGAGAACTATGGCTACACCTTC.

This clone turned up a few times. V and J are TRBV12-3 or TRBV12-4 and TRBJ1-2, with a weak D call TRBD1 (5 bases). The ends were cut back, 11 bases at V and 2 bases at J, with 15 bases in the middle. This CDR3 is built from 13 residues. The DNA of the CDR3 is TGTGCCTCCTCGGCGGGACCGAACTATGGCTACACCTTC. Protein product: CASSAGPNYGYTF.

This clone appeared a single time. This sequence joins TRBV5-1 and TRBJ1-1, with D uncertain. The CDR3 totals 14 residues. Germline CDR1 and CDR2: SGHRS and YFSETQ. V gave up 0 bases and J gave up 1 base, with 7 bases separating them. CDR3 loop: CASSLGGENTEAFF. CDR3 bases: TGCGCCAGCAGCTTGGGTGGGGAGAACACTGAAGCTTTCTTT.

This clone came up a few times. For the CDR3, the DNA is TGTGCCAGTAGTATGACAGGGAGCATGAACACTGAAGCTTTCTTT. Protein product: CASSMTGSMNTEAFF. The chain recombines TRBV19 with TRBJ1-1, with 7 positions matching TRBD1. Germline loops: CDR1 LNHDA, CDR2 SQIVND (reference sequence). The CDR3 covers 15 residues. V was pared by 3 bases and J by 0 bases, with 4 bases of the junction left unmatched.

This chain joins TRBV19 and TRBJ1-2, with D tentatively TRBD1 (5 bases). Germline V lookup: CDR1 LNHDA, CDR2 SQIVND (reference sequence). The CDR3 is made up of 14 amino acids. The V and J ends lost 6 bases and 3 bases respectively, with 14 bases between them. The CDR3 region is CASSRSREHYGYTF. Here the CDR3 DNA reads TGTGCCAGTAGCCGGTCCAGGGAACACTATGGCTACACCTTC.

V gene TRBV29-1 combines with J gene TRBJ2-1; 8 nucleotides line up with TRBD2. Germline V gene data show CDR1 as SQVTM and CDR2 as ANQGSEA. V shed 6 bases, J shed 8 bases, and the junction held 9 bases outside the gene matches. The CDR3 sequence is 13 residues long. The CDR3: CSVPRGGADEQFF. The DNA for the CDR3 is TGCAGCGTCCCCCGGGGGGGCGCGGATGAGCAGTTCTTC.

The chain combines TRBV5-5 with TRBJ2-7; 7 nucleotides line up with TRBD1. V gave up 3 bases and J gave up 3 bases; unmatched junction bases: 9. Germline V gives CDR1 SGHKS, CDR2 YYEKEE (reference sequence). The CDR3 runs to 15 residues. The CDR3 reads CASSSQTGIIYEQYF. CDR3 nucleotides: TGTGCCAGCAGCTCCCAGACAGGGATCATCTACGAGCAGTACTTC.

The rearrangement joins TRBV15 to TRBJ1-2, with D possibly being TRBD1 (6 bases). The V gene lost 1 base and the J gene lost 7 bases, with 13 bases spanning the gap. Germline CDR1 is LNHNV and CDR2 is YYDKDF (reference sequence). The CDR3 covers 14 residues. CDR3 nucleotides: TGTGCCACCAGCAGAGGAGATACAGGGAGTGGCTACACCTTC. This sequence encodes CATSRGDTGSGYTF.

The chain links TRBV30 to TRBJ2-1, with D unclear. The CDR3 is made up of 14 amino acids. V lost 6 bases and J 1 base, leaving 13 bases between the germline ends. Germline V CDR1 and CDR2: GTSNPN, SVGIG (reference sequence). The CDR3 coding sequence is TGTGCCTGCCTCGAGTCCACTTCCTACAATGAGCAGTTCTTC. It codes for CACLESTSYNEQFF.

This rearrangement joins TRBV5-6 to TRBJ1-1; D is undetermined. This CDR3 comprises 12 residues. V was shortened by 1 base and J by 5 bases, with 6 bases between the two germline ends. Germline V gene sequence: CDR1 SGHDT, CDR2 YYEEEE. CDR3 region: CASSLQVTEAFF. The DNA of the CDR3 is TGTGCCAGCAGCTTGCAGGTTACTGAAGCTTTCTTT. Using reference TRBV5-6 and TRBJ1-1 for the parts outside the CDR3, the full variable domain is DAGVTQSPTHLIKTRGQQVTLRCSPKSGHDTVSWYQQALGQGPQFIFQYYEEEERQRGNFPDRFSGHQFPNYSSELNVNALLLGDSALYLCASSLQVTEAFFGQGTRLTVV.

The rearrangement links TRBV11-3 to TRBJ2-5; TRBD2 might be the D (5 bases). Trimming stripped 1 base from V and 5 bases from J, with 14 bases between. The CDR3 has 15 residues. CDR1 is SGHNT and CDR2 is YENEEA in the germline V gene. CDR3 sequence (DNA): TGTGCCAGCAGCTTAGGGCGAGGGAGAATGGAGACCCAGTACTTC. This translates into CASSLGRGRMETQYF. The full variable domain, with the rest looked up from reference TRBV11-3 and TRBJ2-5, is EAGVVQSPRYKIIEKKQPVAFWCNPISGHNTLYWYLQNLGQGPELLIRYENEEAVDDSQLPKDRFSAERLKGVDSTLKIQPAELGDSAVYLCASSLGRGRMETQYFGPGTRLLVL.

About this clone: Within the sample, other DNA sequences also encode this same CDR3. The rearrangement links TRBV7-9 to TRBJ2-3; D unclear. Germline V gene lookup returns CDR1 SEHNR and CDR2 FQNEAQ (reference sequence). V was trimmed by 0 bases and J by 0 bases, leaving 7 bases between them. The length of the CDR3 is 15 residues. The CDR3 here is CASSLAAGSTDTQYF. The CDR3 DNA is TGTGCCAGCAGCTTAGCGGCAGGTAGCACAGATACGCAGTATTTT.

The CDR3 coding sequence is TGCAGTGCATACCTGGCAGATACGCAGTATTTT. It specifies CSAYLADTQYF. This chain joins TRBV20-1 and TRBJ2-3, with D unclear. Trimming stripped 6 bases from V and 4 bases from J, with 8 bases between. Germline values: CDR1 DFQATT, CDR2 SNEGSKA (reference sequence). This CDR3 has 11 amino acids.

The rearrangement uses TRBV7-9 and TRBJ2-5, with a possible D match to TRBD1 (6 bases). Germline V gene data show CDR1 as SEHNR and CDR2 as FQNEAQ (reference sequence). V lost 4 bases to trimming and J lost 6 bases, with 15 bases between them. The CDR3 contains 14 residues. The CDR3 DNA reads as TGTGCCAGCAGCTCACAGGGTTCTGATCAGACCCAGTACTTC. Translated, it gives CASSSQGSDQTQYF.

The genes are TRBV9 and TRBJ2-2, with 7 bases that match TRBD1. Germline V gene sequence: CDR1 SGDLS, CDR2 YYNGEE. Germline trimming cut 1 base from V and 6 bases from J; bases unmatched to any gene: 3. The CDR3 length is 14 residues. This CDR3 is CASSVSGGSGELFF. The CDR3 region has the DNA TGTGCCAGCAGCGTATCAGGGGGTTCCGGGGAGCTGTTTTTT.